These 13 T cell receptor beta chains were all obtained from the same sample, sequenced in a study of T cells after yellow fever vaccination. TCRdb passed the 5' RACE reads through MiXCR, listing each CDR3 protein once. The sample yields 450,000 to 600,000 distinct CDR3 sequences, around 16% seen once. The sequences come from PBMCs, collected about 5 days after the first yellow fever vaccination. These TCRs come from a man between 18 and 35 years old who received the YFV17D yellow fever vaccine.

The table lists this clonotype with a few counts. The V and J genes are TRBV6-2 or TRBV6-3 and TRBJ1-5; D call uncertain. The germline V gene encodes CDR1 MNHEY and CDR2 SVGEGT. Trimming took off 5 bases at V and 3 bases at J, with 11 bases between the two ends. The CDR3 length is 14 residues. CDR3 DNA: TGTGCCAGCAGTGACTTGTCTCCCAATCAGCCCCAGCATTTT. Encoded protein: CASSDLSPNQPQHF.

Here the CDR3 DNA reads TGCGCCAGCAGCTTGGACATCAGCCCGGGGGCCAACGTCCTGACTTTC. Translating it yields CASSLDISPGANVLTF. The chain links TRBV5-1 to TRBJ2-6; D is undetermined. Germline V gene lookup returns CDR1 SGHRS and CDR2 YFSETQ. Trimming pared 0 bases from V and 4 bases from J, leaving 11 bases between. The CDR3 has 16 amino acids.

The chain links TRBV12-3 or TRBV12-4 to TRBJ2-3, with D uncertain. CDR3 length: 13 residues. The V and J ends lost 6 bases and 1 base respectively, with 8 bases between them. The CDR3 DNA reads TGTGCCAGCAGAGTAGAGGGCACAGATACGCAGTATTTT. Translated, it gives CASRVEGTDTQYF.

The rearrangement uses TRBV21-1 and TRBJ1-2; the D call in the table, TRBD1, was not verified against the DNA. TRBV21-1 represents a pseudogene. The CDR3 has 13 amino acids. The CDR3 reads CASSSRDKIGYTF. CDR3 DNA sequence: TGTGCCAGCAGCAGTCGGGACAAAATCGGTTACACCTTC.

This clonotype was counted many times. The chain uses TRBV7-2 and TRBJ2-3; possible D gene TRBD1, 7 bases. The V end was cut by 3 bases, the J end by 10 bases, with 11 bases between. This CDR3 region has 12 residues. CDR1 is SGHTA and CDR2 is FQGNSA in the germline V gene. The CDR3 coding sequence is TGTGCCAGCAGCTTTGCCAGGGGGGCGCAGTATTTT. Its protein is CASSFARGAQYF. The full variable domain, with the rest looked up from reference TRBV7-2 and TRBJ2-3, is GAGVSQSPSNKVTEKGKDVELRCDPISGHTALYWYRQSLGQGLEFLIYFQGNSAPDKSGLPSDRFSAERTGGSVSTLTIQRTQQEDSAVYLCASSFARGAQYFGPGTRLTVL.

This clonotype was detected many times. Here the CDR3 DNA reads TGTGCCAGCAGCTGGACAGGGGGGAACACTGAAGCTTTCTTT. As protein: CASSWTGGNTEAFF. The chain combines TRBV27 with TRBJ1-1; TRBD1 agrees at 10 bases. The CDR3 extends over 14 amino acids. The junction had 2 bases not matched to a gene; V was cut back by 6 bases and J by 1 base. Germline V gene lookup returns CDR1 MNHEY and CDR2 SMNVEV (reference sequence).

This clonotype occurred many times. The rearrangement joins TRBV5-1 to TRBJ1-4; tentative D call: TRBD1 (6 bases). The CDR3 consists of 15 residues. Germline V gene data show CDR1 as SGHRS and CDR2 as YFSETQ. Trimming removed 3 bases from V and 0 bases from J, with 9 bases in between. Here the CDR3 reads CASSSTGTTNEKLFF. Here the CDR3 DNA reads TGCGCCAGCAGCTCTACAGGGACAACTAATGAAAAACTGTTTTTT.

The chain links TRBV12-3 or TRBV12-4 to TRBJ1-3; 9 nucleotides align to TRBD1. The V segment lost 6 bases and the J segment 3 bases; nucleotides outside the gene matches: 6. CDR3 length: 15 amino acids. The CDR3 DNA sequence: TGTGCCAGCAGGCCAACAGGGGGCCTTGGAAACACCATATATTTT. It yields the protein CASRPTGGLGNTIYF.

The V and J genes are TRBV9 and TRBJ1-1, with 8 bases aligning to TRBD1. V trimming: 3 bases; J trimming: 5 bases; junction bases outside the gene matches: 9. The CDR3 runs to 15 residues. Germline CDR1 is SGDLS and CDR2 is YYNGEE. This CDR3 reads CASSATGTGQTEAFF. The CDR3 DNA is TGTGCCAGCAGCGCGACCGGGACAGGACAGACTGAAGCTTTCTTT.

This clonotype has just a few counts. The J gene is TRBJ1-5, the V gene TRBV20-1, with D unclear. Germline V gene data show CDR1 as DFQATT and CDR2 as SNEGSKA (reference sequence). This CDR3 has 15 residues. V lost 6 bases to trimming and J lost 0 bases, with 15 bases between them. CDR3: CSARPIQYSNQPQHF. In DNA form, the CDR3 reads TGCAGTGCCCGACCGATACAGTATAGCAATCAGCCCCAGCATTTT.

V and J are TRBV5-1 and TRBJ2-2; unclear D gene. The germline V gene has CDR1 SGHRS and CDR2 YFSETQ. V lost 0 bases to trimming and J lost 5 bases, with 8 bases between them. This CDR3 contains 14 residues. The DNA of the CDR3 is TGCGCCAGCAGCTTGGCAGGAGAAACCGGGGAGCTGTTTTTT. Translation: CASSLAGETGELFF. The full variable domain, rest sourced from reference TRBV5-1 and TRBJ2-2, is KAGVTQTPRYLIKTRGQQVTLSCSPISGHRSVSWYQQTPGQGLQFLFEYFSETQRNKGNFPGRFSGRQFSNSRSEMNVSTLELGDSALYLCASSLAGETGELFFGEGSRLTVL.

This clonotype turned up a few times. The V gene is TRBV5-1, the J gene TRBJ2-1; D assignment may be TRBD1 or TRBD2 (5 bases each). This CDR3 has 14 amino acids. CDR1 and CDR2 from the germline V gene are SGHRS and YFSETQ. Trimming removed 5 bases at V and 9 bases at J, with 18 bases between. CDR3 sequence reads: CASRAGTSDGEQFF. The CDR3 bases are TGCGCCAGCAGGGCCGGGACGTCGGATGGTGAGCAGTTCTTC.

This clonotype has just a few counts. V usage is TRBV10-3 and J usage is TRBJ2-7, with D tentatively TRBD1 (6 bases). The V end was cut by 6 bases, the J end by 1 base, with 13 bases between. Germline assignment: CDR1 ENHRY and CDR2 SYGVKD. The CDR3 consists of 14 residues. The CDR3 sequence is CAISTGTESYEQYV. The CDR3 nucleotides are TGTGCCATCAGCACAGGGACGGAGTCCTACGAGCAGTACGTC.